This T cell receptor (beta chain) comes out of a study of blood T cell repertoires in COVID-19. Study background: PBMCs, B-cell-depleted T cells, or T cells provided the cDNA or gDNA that made up the material.

Source study methods: The authors estimated nucleated cell counts from reference gene primer amplification. TCRdb's copy holds only in-frame clones and misses some; the assay was immunoSEQ multiplex PCR. The D gene and trimming were derived from the DNA, and the V and J assignments and clone size from that table. Counted here are about 58,000 clones, around 79% occurring once; the ten biggest clones make up 4% to 6%. The V end lost 0 bases, the J end lost 1 base, and 10 bases lay between the germline ends. Germline lookup yields CDR1 LGHDT and CDR2 YNNKEL (reference sequence). CDR3 length: 15 amino acids.

The source material was peripheral blood. The clonotype originates from a human donor in a cohort sampled during active COVID-19. This sequence joins TRBV3-1 (or the pseudogene TRBV3-2) and TRBJ2-7; weak D call: TRBD1 (5 bases). The chain's CDR3 is CASSQDQGWSYEQYF. In DNA, the CDR3 is TGTGCCAGCAGCCAAGACCAGGGTTGGTCCTACGAGCAGTACTTC.